This record covers a single TCR beta chain. Its antigen is unknown. Base quality data are lacking; no much larger clone is found one base away. The approximately 41 donors, aged about 6 to 95 years, were systemically healthy Caucasian individuals from Russia. Each donor gave 8 to 10 milliliters of peripheral blood, drawn into EDTA-treated Vacutainer tubes. Ficoll-Paque density-gradient centrifugation was used to isolate PBMCs, with at least 7 million per sample. Trizol reagent was used to extract total RNA from PBMCs, with at least 6 micrograms per sample. For every donor, an aliquot of PBMCs went through flow cytometry to measure the percentages of naive CD45RAhigh/CD27high T cells. The data belong to a study of blood T cells in healthy people across ages (dated by TCRdb to between 2014 and 2017). Regarding the complete study: In model experiments, template switching captured roughly one uniquely barcoded TCR beta cDNA molecule for every two T cells. Age-related changes in TCR beta repertoire diversity were measured in the study by deep sequencing normalized with unique cDNA molecular identifiers. To avoid experimental bias, donors of different ages were randomly spread across the sequencing lanes. Donors were grouped into four age groups: young (average roughly 17 years), middle-aged (under 40), aged (around 60) and long-lived (around 80). For two donors (one aged 18 to 30 and one aged 80 or older), the study analyzed two additional independent replicas of 1 million unique cDNA reads from the same blood draw.

The receptor library was made with 5' RACE. The data were produced on an Illumina HiSeq 2500. A second PCR of roughly 7 to 11 cycles was performed with a sample-barcoded 5' primer and a J-beta primer mix. A unique molecular identifier was introduced onto each TCR beta cDNA molecule by a template-switch 5' adaptor carrying 12 random nucleotides. Each sample yielded at least 2.5 million CDR3-containing paired-end reads. All of the RNA was converted into first-strand cDNA using the Mint cDNA synthesis kit, with a TRBC-specific oligonucleotide serving as the primer. Following uracil-DNA glycosylase treatment, a first 18-cycle PCR with universal primers M1SS and BC2_uni_R was performed on all cDNA. As for the original processing: For normalization, 1 million high-quality reads were randomly selected from each sample, with every read carrying a distinct molecular identifier. Reads sharing molecular identifiers were discarded rather than binned into consensus sequences. CDR3 identification, clonotype clustering and error correction used MiTCR with a Q25 quality threshold and the strictest error-elimination algorithm. Lower-bound total TCR beta diversity was estimated with a nonparametric unseen species model using Euler transformation. TCRdb reworked the public reads: Q25 trimming with fastp, MiXCR clone assembly, productive beta chains retained. Merged by CDR3 protein, the rows form single entries marked with the most common genes and DNA. The V and J calls and clone size are TCRdb's, not the authors'. The sample table lists some 1.5 million distinct CDR3 sequences, under 55% of them with a count of one. The ten largest clones take up approximately 4.1% of the sample.

Study-level results and caveats: Donor CMV infection status was unknown, potentially confounding age-related changes in expanded clonotypes. Since profiling was done on bulk unsorted PBMCs, naive and antigen-experienced compartments could not be conclusively compared. Observed TCR beta diversity per million T cells fell roughly linearly with age, and a significant reduction was already apparent by age around 44. Compared with the aged group, more naive CD4+ T cells, fewer expanded clones and increased TCR diversity were shown by the long-lived group, suggesting age selection. The percentage of naive T cells measured by flow cytometry correlated strongly with observed TCR beta diversity. Estimates of total diversity based on one million sequenced T cells were regarded as lower bounds and as underestimates.

The origin of this receptor is a young woman in good health. Sequencing was performed on blood.

The CDR3 corresponds to CASRQGGESNQPQHF. The DNA sequence is given as TGTGCCAGCAGACAGGGCGGGGAAAGCAATCAGCCCCAGCATTTT. The rearranged segments are TRBV3-1 and TRBJ1-5, with TRBD1 tentatively as D gene (6 bases match). From its cysteine to its phenylalanine, the CDR3 spans 15 amino acids. Just the 45-base CDR3 DNA is kept, in frame starting at base 1. Trimming costs V 6 bases and J 1 base, and their ends lie 13 bases apart. The germline V gene (reference sequence) gives CDR1 as LGHDT and CDR2 as YNNKEL.